The clone carrying this T cell receptor (beta chain) was detected a few times. This sample was taken from a study of T cells in Graves' hyperthyroidism and ophthalmopathy. The study based diagnoses on clinical symptoms, serum thyroxine and TRAb, thyroid ultrasound and orbital computed tomography. There were TCR beta CDR3 regions amplified from RNA transcripts. When the TCR CDR3 underwent first-round RT-PCR, the HTBI primer set was used. TCRdb re-analysed the multiplex PCR reads in MiXCR, keeping a single row per CDR3 protein. The table has hundreds of thousands of distinct CDR3 sequences, 45% seen once; the top ten hold less than 9%. Looked up from germline, CDR1 is DFQATT and CDR2 is SNEGSKA (reference sequence). Trimming took off 5 bases at V and 0 bases at J, with 14 bases between the two ends. The length of the CDR3 is 15 residues.

Sequencing was performed on peripheral blood or thyroid tissue (not recorded which). This receptor was obtained from an adult man with Graves' disease, either hyperthyroidism or ophthalmopathy (not recorded which). The rearrangement joins TRBV20-1 to TRBJ1-5; no clear D. CDR3 nucleotide sequence: TGCAGTGCTGAAGGCGTCGGAGATAGCAATCAGCCCCAGCATTTT. Translation: CSAEGVGDSNQPQHF.